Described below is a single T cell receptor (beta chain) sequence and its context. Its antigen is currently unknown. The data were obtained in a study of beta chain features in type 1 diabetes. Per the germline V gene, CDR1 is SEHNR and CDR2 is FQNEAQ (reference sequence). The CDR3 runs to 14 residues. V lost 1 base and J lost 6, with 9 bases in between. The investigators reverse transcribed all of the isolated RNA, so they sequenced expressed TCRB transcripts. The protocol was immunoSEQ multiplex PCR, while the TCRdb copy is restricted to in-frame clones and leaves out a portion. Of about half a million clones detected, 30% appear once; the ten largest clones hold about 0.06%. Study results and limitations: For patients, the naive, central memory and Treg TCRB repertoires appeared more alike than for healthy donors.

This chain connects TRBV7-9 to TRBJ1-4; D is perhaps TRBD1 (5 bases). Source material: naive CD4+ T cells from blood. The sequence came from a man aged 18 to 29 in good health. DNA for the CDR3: TGTGCCAGCAGCTTAGTATGGGGCCATGAAAAACTGTTTTTT. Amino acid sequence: CASSLVWGHEKLFF. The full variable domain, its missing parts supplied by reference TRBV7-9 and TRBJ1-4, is DTGVSQNPRHKITKRGQNVTFRCDPISEHNRLYWYRQTLGQGPEFLTYFQNEAQLEKSRLLSDRFSAERPKGSFSTLEIQRTEQGDSAMYLCASSLVWGHEKLFFGSGTQLSVL.